Included here is one T cell receptor (beta chain) sequence, with context. These data belong to a study of PD-L1 blockade in urothelial cancer. Study-wide context: Atezolizumab 1,200 mg was given intravenously every 3 weeks, starting 2014.

With 7 bases clipped from V and 1 base from J, the junction kept 4 bases outside the gene matches. Germline loops: CDR1 SGHAT, CDR2 FQNNGV. The CDR3 spans 14 residues. Synthetic templates analogous to TCR were spiked into all PCRs individually. Profiling relied on immunoSEQ multiplex PCR, and the TCRdb table lists in-frame clones only, not all of them. The sample has 35,000 to 50,000 clones, around 84% seen once. The sample here was PBMCs, taken around atezolizumab (anti-PD-L1) treatment. The chain employs TRBV11-2 and TRBJ2-3, with TRBD1 matching 8 bases. The origin of this receptor is a man between 65 and 85 years old with urothelial cancer. The CDR3 sequence: CASNRGLRTDTQYF. The DNA of the CDR3 is TGTGCCAGCAACAGGGGGTTACGCACAGATACGCAGTATTTT. Complete variable domain (other parts from reference TRBV11-2 and TRBJ2-3): EAGVAQSPRYKIIEKRQSVAFWCNPISGHATLYWYQQILGQGPKLLIQFQNNGVVDDSQLPKDRFSAERLKGVDSTLKIQPAKLEDSAVYLCASNRGLRTDTQYFGPGTRLTVL.